What follows describes a single TCR beta chain. Trimming pared 0 bases from V and 9 bases from J, leaving 15 bases between. Germline V gene lookup returns CDR1 SQVTM and CDR2 ANQGSEA. The length of the CDR3 is 14 residues. The entry originates in a study of CD8 T cells in Susac syndrome. Random hexamers were used to reverse transcribe the RNA input (about 0.45 to 1 ug). The method of amplification for TCR beta CDR3 was immunoSEQ multiplex PCR, covering 54 Vbeta and 13 Jbeta. One entry per CDR3 protein results from TCRdb running MiXCR on the immunoSEQ multiplex PCR reads. The table includes hundreds of thousands of distinct CDR3 sequences, 70% to 90% detected once.

The TCR originated in a human donor with multiple sclerosis. The sample comprised CD8+ T cells from PBMCs. The V gene is TRBV29-1, the J gene TRBJ1-5; D might be TRBD1 (6 bases). The CDR3 DNA sequence: TGCAGCGTTGAAGATCCGGGGGGCCAGGGGCCCCAGCATTTT. Protein: CSVEDPGGQGPQHF.